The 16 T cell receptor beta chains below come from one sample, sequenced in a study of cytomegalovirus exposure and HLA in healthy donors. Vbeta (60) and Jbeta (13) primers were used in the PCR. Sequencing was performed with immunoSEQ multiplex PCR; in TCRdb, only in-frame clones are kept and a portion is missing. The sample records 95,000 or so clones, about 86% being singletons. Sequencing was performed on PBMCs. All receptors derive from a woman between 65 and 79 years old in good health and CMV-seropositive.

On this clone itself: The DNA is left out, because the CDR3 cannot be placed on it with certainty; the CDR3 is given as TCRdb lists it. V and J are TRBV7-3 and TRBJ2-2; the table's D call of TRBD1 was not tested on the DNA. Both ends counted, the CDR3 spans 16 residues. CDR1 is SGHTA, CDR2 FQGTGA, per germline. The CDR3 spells CASSFGPGANTGELFF.

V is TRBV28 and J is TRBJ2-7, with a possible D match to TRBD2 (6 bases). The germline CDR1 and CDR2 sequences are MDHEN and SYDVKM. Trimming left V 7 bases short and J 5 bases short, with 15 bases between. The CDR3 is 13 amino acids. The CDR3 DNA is TGTGCCAGCATCGCTGGGGGGACCGACGAGCAGTACTTC. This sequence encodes CASIAGGTDEQYF.

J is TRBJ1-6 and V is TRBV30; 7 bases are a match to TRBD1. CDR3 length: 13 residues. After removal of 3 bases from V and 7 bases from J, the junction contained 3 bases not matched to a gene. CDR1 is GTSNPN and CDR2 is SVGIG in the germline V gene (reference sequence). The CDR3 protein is CAWRQGQNSPLHF. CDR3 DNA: TGTGCCTGGAGACAGGGACAGAATTCACCCCTCCACTTT.

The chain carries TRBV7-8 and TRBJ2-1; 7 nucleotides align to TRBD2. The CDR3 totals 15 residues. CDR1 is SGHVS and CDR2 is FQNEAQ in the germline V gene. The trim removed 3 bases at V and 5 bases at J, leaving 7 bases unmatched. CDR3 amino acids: CASSLEGGPNNEQFF. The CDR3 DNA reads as TGTGCCAGCAGCTTGGAGGGAGGGCCCAACAATGAGCAGTTCTTC.

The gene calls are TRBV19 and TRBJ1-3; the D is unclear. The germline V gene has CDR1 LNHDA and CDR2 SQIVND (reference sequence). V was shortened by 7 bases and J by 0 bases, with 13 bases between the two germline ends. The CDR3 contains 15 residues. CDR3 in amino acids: CASTGASFSGNTIYF. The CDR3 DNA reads TGTGCCAGTACGGGAGCCAGTTTCTCTGGAAACACCATATATTTT.

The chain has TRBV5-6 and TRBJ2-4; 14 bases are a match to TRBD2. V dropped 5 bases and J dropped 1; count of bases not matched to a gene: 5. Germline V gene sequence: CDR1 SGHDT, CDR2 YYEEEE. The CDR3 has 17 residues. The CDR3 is CASSYRTSGRAKNIQYF. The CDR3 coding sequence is TGTGCCAGCAGTTACCGGACTAGCGGGAGGGCCAAAAACATTCAGTACTTC.

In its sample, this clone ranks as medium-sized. The CDR3 DNA reads TGCGCCAGCAGCCAAGATAGGGGACAGGGCCAGGAAAAACTGTTTTTT. Translation gives CASSQDRGQGQEKLFF. The chain has TRBV4-3 and TRBJ1-4, with TRBD1 matching over 9 bases. The V segment lost 0 bases and the J segment 8 bases; nucleotides outside the gene matches: 7. The CDR3 is made up of 16 amino acids. CDR1 is LGHNA and CDR2 is YSLEER in the germline V gene.

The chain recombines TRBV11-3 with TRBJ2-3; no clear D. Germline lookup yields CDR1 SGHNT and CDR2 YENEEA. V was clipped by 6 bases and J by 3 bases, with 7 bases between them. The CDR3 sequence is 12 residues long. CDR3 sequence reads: CASSPPTDTQYF. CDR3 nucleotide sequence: TGTGCCAGCAGTCCCCCAACAGATACGCAGTATTTT.

Here the CDR3 DNA reads TGTGCCAGCAGCTCTCAGGGGGCCGCCTACGAGCAGTACTTC. The encoded protein is CASSSQGAAYEQYF. The genes are TRBV11-2 and TRBJ2-7; 8 bases align to TRBD1. Germline CDR1 is SGHAT and CDR2 is FQNNGV. J was trimmed by 2 bases and V by 4 bases; bases with no gene match: 4. The CDR3 length is 14 residues.

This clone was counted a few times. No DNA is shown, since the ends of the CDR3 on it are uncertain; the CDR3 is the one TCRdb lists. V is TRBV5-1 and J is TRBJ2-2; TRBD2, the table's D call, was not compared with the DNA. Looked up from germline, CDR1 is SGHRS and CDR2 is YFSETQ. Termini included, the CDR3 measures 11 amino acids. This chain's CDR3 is CASKVPGSCFF.

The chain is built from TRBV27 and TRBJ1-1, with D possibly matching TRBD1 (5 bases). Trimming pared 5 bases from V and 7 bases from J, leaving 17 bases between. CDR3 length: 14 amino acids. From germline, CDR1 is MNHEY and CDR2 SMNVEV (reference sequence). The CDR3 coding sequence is TGTGCCAGCAGTACCCAAAACCGAAGGGGTGAAGCTTTCTTT. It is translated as CASSTQNRRGEAFF.

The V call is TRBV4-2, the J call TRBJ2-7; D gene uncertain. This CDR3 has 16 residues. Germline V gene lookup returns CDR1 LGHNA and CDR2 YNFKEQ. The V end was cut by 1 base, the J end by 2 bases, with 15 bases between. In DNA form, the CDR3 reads TGTGCCAGCAGCCAAGCCCAGTCACTAATACCCTACGAGCAGTACTTC. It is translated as CASSQAQSLIPYEQYF.

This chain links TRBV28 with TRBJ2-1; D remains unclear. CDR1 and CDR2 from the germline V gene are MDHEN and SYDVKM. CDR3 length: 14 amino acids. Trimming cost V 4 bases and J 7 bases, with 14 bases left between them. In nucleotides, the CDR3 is TGTGCCAGCAGTTCGGCGGCGAGGAAGAATGAGCAGTTCTTC. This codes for CASSSAARKNEQFF.

Here the CDR3 reads CASSSSPRDRAYNEQFF. Written as DNA, the CDR3 is TGTGCCAGCAGCTCAAGCCCCCGGGACAGGGCCTACAATGAGCAGTTCTTC. The rearrangement joins TRBV7-8 to TRBJ2-1, with 9 positions matching TRBD1. This CDR3 has 17 residues. After removal of 4 bases from V and 2 bases from J, the junction contained 9 bases not matched to a gene. Per the germline V gene, CDR1 is SGHVS and CDR2 is FQNEAQ.

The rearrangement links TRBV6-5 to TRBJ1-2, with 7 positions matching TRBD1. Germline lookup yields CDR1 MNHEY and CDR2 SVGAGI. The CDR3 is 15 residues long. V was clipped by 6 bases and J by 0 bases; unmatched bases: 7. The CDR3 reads CASRSLGQANYGYTF. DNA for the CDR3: TGTGCCAGCAGATCCCTCGGACAGGCTAACTATGGCTACACCTTC.

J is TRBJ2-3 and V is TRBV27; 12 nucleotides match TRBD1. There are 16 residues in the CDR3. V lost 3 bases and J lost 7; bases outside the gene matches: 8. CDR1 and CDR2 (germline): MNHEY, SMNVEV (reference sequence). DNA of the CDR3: TGTGCCAGCAGTTTGGGGACAGGGGGCGCCCGGAATACGCAGTATTTT. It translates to CASSLGTGGARNTQYF.